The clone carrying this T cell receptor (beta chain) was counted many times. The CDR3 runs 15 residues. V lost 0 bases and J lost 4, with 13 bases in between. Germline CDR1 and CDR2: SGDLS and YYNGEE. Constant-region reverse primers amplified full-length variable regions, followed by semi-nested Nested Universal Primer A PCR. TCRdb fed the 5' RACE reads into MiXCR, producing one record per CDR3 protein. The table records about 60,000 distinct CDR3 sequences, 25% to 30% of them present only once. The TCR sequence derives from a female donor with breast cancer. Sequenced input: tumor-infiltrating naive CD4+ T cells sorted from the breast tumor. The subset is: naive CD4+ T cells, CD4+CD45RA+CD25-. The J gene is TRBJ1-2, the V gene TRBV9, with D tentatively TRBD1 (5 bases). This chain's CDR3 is CASSVGGAASYGYTF. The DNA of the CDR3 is TGTGCCAGCAGCGTAGGAGGGGCCGCGAGCTATGGCTACACCTTC.